One sample yielded the 9 T cell receptor beta chains listed below, sequenced in a study of PD-L1 blockade in urothelial cancer. The repertoire was sequenced with immunoSEQ multiplex PCR; TCRdb's copy has only in-frame clones and lacks some. The sample holds approximately 24,000 clones; about 86% are singletons and the top ten take around 32%. The input for sequencing was PBMCs, taken around atezolizumab (anti-PD-L1) treatment. The receptors originated from a man between 60 and 75 years old with urothelial cancer.

The chain is built from TRBV6-1 and TRBJ2-7; 13 positions agree with TRBD2. The CDR3 totals 15 residues. Germline loops: CDR1 MNHNS, CDR2 SASEGT. V shed 6 bases and J 7 bases; nucleotides not matched to a gene: 9. The CDR3 DNA is TGTGCCAGCAGGGTACTAGCGGGAGGGCCGGGGGAGCAGTACTTC. Translation: CASRVLAGGPGEQYF.

This clone was seen a few times. The chain has TRBV9 and TRBJ1-5; D is perhaps TRBD1 (6 bases). This CDR3 contains 14 residues. CDR1 and CDR2 (germline): SGDLS, YYNGEE. V shed 3 bases and J shed 1 base, with 8 bases lying between them. The chain's CDR3 is CASSEGGSNQPQHF. In nucleotides, the CDR3 is TGTGCCAGCAGCGAGGGGGGGAGCAATCAGCCCCAGCATTTT. Combining the CDR3 with reference TRBV9 and TRBJ1-5 gives the whole variable domain DSGVTQTPKHLITATGQRVTLRCSPRSGDLSVYWYQQSLDQGLQFLIQYYNGEERAKGNILERFSAQQFPDLHSELNLSSLELGDSALYFCASSEGGSNQPQHFGDGTRLSIL.

V usage is TRBV6-1 and J usage is TRBJ1-5, with D possibly being TRBD1 (5 bases). Germline V CDR1 and CDR2: MNHNS, SASEGT. The V gene lost 6 bases and the J gene lost 7 bases, with 16 bases spanning the gap. This CDR3 contains 14 residues. In DNA, the CDR3 is TGTGCCAGCAGAGACACAGGTAACAGCCAGCCCCAGCATTTT. Its protein is CASRDTGNSQPQHF.

The chain combines TRBV5-1 with TRBJ2-2, with 15 bases lining up with TRBD2. Germline V gene sequence: CDR1 SGHRS, CDR2 YFSETQ. The CDR3 length is 16 residues. V shed 5 bases and J 6 bases; nucleotides not matched to a gene: 5. DNA for the CDR3: TGCGCCAGCAGTTCTGGACTAGCGGGAGGGGCCGGGGAGCTGTTTTTT. Encoded protein: CASSSGLAGGAGELFF.

This chain links TRBV7-2 with TRBJ2-1; maybe TRBD2 (6 bases). There are 11 residues in the CDR3. The germline CDR1 and CDR2 sequences are SGHTA and FQGNSA. V dropped 5 bases and J dropped 14 bases, with 13 bases sitting between them. The CDR3 DNA reads TGTGCCAGCAGCCTCGGGGGTATCGAGTTCTTC. This codes for CASSLGGIEFF.

The genes are TRBV7-2 and TRBJ1-5, with 9 bases matching TRBD1. CDR3 size: 14 residues. Per the germline V gene, CDR1 is SGHTA and CDR2 is FQGNSA. J gave up 4 bases and V 5 bases, and 3 bases lay outside the gene matches. The CDR3 region has the DNA TGTGCCAGCAGCCCGGGACAGGGAAATCAGCCCCAGCATTTT. Amino acids: CASSPGQGNQPQHF.

The V and J genes are TRBV5-4 and TRBJ1-3; TRBD1 is a possible D gene (5 bases). Germline V gives CDR1 SGHNT, CDR2 YYREEE (reference sequence). The CDR3 spans 15 residues. The V end lost 0 bases, the J end lost 9 bases, and 16 bases lay between the germline ends. CDR3 in DNA: TGTGCCAGCAGCTTGGCCCGTAACAGGCCCAGCACCATATATTTT. Protein: CASSLARNRPSTIYF.

This clone was seen just once. This chain joins TRBV5-1 and TRBJ1-6; possibly TRBD1 for D (6 bases). The germline V and J ends were trimmed by 0 bases and 11 bases, with 12 bases remaining between them. Germline V gene data show CDR1 as SGHRS and CDR2 as YFSETQ. The CDR3 is 14 amino acids. In nucleotides, the CDR3 is TGCGCCAGCAGCTTGGCACAGGGTATTCCACCCCTCCACTTT. Encoded protein: CASSLAQGIPPLHF.

The rearrangement uses TRBV28 and TRBJ1-6; a possible D gene is TRBD1 (5 bases). The length of the CDR3 is 14 residues. The V gene's germline CDR1 is MDHEN and CDR2 SYDVKM. Trimming removed 5 bases at V and 8 bases at J, with 13 bases between. The DNA of the CDR3 is TGTGCCAGCAGTCGCGGGGGGATGGATTCACCCCTCCACTTT. Translation gives CASSRGGMDSPLHF.